This T cell receptor (beta chain) derives from a study of T cell repertoires in cytomegalovirus infection. Study overall: Public TCR beta signatures marked donors with CMV infection and the matching HLA.

This CDR3 contains 19 residues. J was trimmed by 1 base and V by 4 bases; bases with no gene match: 13. This clonotype was seen repeatedly, ten times or more. As yet, its antigen is unknown. MiXCR was run by TCRdb on the reads, yielding one entry per CDR3 protein. The sample carries about 230,000 distinct CDR3 sequences, approximately 22% recorded once. Findings and limits, study-wide: Identification of carriers of CMV plus the relevant HLA was achieved through cumulative public TCR beta family frequency.

Sequences were obtained from CD8+ T cells from PBMCs. This TCR came from a human donor in good health (CMV status not recorded). Some clones in this sample may be carry-over from other donors' samples. The chain has TRBV12-3 or TRBV12-4 and TRBJ2-4; 10 bases are shared with TRBD1. CDR3 DNA: TGTGCCAGCAGTTCCCGACAGGGGGCGTTCGTATGGGCCAAAAACATTCAGTACTTC. Residues: CASSSRQGAFVWAKNIQYF.